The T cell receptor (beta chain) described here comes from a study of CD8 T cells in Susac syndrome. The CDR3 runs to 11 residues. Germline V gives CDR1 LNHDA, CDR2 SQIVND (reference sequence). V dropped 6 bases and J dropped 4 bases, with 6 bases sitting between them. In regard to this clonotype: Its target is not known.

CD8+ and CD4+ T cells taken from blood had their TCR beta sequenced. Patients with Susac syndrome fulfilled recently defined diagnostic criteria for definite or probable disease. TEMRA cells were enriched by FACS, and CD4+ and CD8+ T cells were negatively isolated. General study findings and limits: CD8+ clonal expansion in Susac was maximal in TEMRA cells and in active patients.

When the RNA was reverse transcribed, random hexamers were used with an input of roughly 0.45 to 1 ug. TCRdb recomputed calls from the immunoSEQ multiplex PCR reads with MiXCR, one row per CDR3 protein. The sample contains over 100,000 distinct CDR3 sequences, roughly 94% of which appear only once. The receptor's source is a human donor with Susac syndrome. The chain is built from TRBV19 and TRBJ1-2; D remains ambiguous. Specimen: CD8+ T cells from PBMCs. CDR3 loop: CASSPGYGYTF. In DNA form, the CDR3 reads TGTGCCAGTAGCCCCGGCTATGGCTACACCTTC. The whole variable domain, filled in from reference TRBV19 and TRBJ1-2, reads DGGITQSPKYLFRKEGQNVTLSCEQNLNHDAMYWYRQDPGQGLRLIYYSQIVNDFQKGDIAEGYSVSREKKESFPLTVTSAQKNPTAFYLCASSPGYGYTFGSGTRLTVV.